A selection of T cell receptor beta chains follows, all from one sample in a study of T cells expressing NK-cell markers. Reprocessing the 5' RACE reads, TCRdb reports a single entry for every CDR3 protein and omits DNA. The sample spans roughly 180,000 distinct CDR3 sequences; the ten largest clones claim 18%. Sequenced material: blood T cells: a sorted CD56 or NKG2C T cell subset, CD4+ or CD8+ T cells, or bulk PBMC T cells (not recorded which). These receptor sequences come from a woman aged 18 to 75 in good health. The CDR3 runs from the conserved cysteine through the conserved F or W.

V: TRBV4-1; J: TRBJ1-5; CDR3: CASSQVAGLNQPQHF
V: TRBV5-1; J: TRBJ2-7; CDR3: CASSWTPGQGAEQYF
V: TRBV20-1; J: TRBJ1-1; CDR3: CSARPSGRSGTEAFF
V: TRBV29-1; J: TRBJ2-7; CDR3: CSVRLAGTYEQYF
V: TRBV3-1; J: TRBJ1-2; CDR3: CASSQDFGYGYTF
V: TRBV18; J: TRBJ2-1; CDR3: CASSPTGAEMDEQFF
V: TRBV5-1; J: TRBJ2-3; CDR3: CASSLALAGGTDTQYF
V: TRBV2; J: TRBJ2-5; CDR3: CASSLQEETQYF
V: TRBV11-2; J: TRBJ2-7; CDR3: CASSLVIGRDKDYEQYF
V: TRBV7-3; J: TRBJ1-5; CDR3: CASSPQTGSNQPQHF
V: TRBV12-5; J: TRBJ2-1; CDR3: CASGPWGGATYNEQFF
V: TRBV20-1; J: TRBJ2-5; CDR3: CSARDSPKETQYF
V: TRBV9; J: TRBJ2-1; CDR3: CASSVASGYYNEQFF
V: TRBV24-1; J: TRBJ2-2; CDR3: CATSDFRGGITGELFF
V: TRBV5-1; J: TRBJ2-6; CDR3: CASSLDIGGGANVLTF
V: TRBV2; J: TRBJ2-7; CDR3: CASLVGKGGEQYF
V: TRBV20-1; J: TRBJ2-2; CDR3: CSASSAAFNTGELFF
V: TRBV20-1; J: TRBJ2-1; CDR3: CSARFLAGVIYEQFF
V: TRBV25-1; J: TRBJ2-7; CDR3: CASSEPPRQGTKGEQYF
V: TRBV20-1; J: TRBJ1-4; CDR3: CSAAGTVDEKLFF
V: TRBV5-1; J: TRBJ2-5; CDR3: CASSLQGREETQYF
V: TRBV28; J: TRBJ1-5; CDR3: CAWGGGQRSQPQHF
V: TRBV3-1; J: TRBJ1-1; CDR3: CASSQGTAVEAFF
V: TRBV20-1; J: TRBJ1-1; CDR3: CSARTGPKNTEAFF
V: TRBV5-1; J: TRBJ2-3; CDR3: CASSFGGAPDTQYF
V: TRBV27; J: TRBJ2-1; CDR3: CASSFSSGAYNEQFF
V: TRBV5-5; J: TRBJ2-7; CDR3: CASSPLTGKTYEQYF
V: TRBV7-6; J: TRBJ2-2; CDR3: CASIWDRNTGELFF
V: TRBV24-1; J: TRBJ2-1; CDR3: CATSEPTSGKGEQFF
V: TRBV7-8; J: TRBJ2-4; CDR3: CASSLGQGGGLYF
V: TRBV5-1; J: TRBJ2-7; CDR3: CASSLRTSSYEQYF
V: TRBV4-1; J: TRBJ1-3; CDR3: CASSQGRPLGGSGNTIYF
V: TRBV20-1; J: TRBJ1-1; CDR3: CSALTGRTEAFF
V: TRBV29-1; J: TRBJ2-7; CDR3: CSVDFSAAYEQYF
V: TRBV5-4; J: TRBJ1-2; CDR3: CASSLAEEDTF
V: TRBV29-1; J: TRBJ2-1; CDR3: CSVGEGATGYNEQFF
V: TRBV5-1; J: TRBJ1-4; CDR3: CASSRQGDNEKLFF
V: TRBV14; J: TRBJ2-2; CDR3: CASSQVSRYRTGELFF
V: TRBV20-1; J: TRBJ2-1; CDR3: CSASRPGTSGFSEQFF
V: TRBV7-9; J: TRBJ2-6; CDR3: CASSFSMARANVLTF
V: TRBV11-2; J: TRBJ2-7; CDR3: CASSFRHGYEQYF
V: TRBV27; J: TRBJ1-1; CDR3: CASSLSVGTKSMNTEAFF
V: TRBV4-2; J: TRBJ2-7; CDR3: CASSKNRDSSYEQYF
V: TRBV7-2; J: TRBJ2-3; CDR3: CASSISGQGTDTQYF
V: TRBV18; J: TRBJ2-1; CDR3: CASSPPGRLAGTNYNEQFF
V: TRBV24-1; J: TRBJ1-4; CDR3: CATSDGTVNEKLFF
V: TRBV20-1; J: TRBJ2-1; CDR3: CSASPTRNNEQFF
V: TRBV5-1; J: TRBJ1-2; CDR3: CASSFDLGQGGGYTF
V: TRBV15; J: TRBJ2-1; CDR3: CATSPGPTRRNEQFF
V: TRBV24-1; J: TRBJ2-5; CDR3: CATSEPGAENQETQYF
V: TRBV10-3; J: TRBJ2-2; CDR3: CAISETGVAGELFF
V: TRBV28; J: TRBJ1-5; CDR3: CASSFGRFSNQPQHF
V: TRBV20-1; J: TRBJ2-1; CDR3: CSAEALSSYNEQFF
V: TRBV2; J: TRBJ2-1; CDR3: CASSDELRGLAGGLVSNEQFF
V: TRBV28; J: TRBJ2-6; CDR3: CASSLRAGGPGANVLTF
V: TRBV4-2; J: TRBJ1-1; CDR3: CASSQDWGDTEAFF
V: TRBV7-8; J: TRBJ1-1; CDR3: CASSPSRESFTEAFF
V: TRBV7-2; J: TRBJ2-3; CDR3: CASSPHLGGSTDTQYF
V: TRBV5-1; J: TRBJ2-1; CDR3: CASSHGQRNNEQFF
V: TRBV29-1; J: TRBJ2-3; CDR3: CSVADTTDTQYF